Following are 21 T cell receptor beta chains from one sample sequenced in a study of blood T cells in healthy people across ages. A second PCR of about 6 to 12 cycles used a sample-barcoded 5' primer and a J-beta primer mix. TCRdb fed the 5' RACE reads into MiXCR, producing one record per CDR3 protein. Of 800,000 or so distinct CDR3 sequences in the sample, 35% to 60% were seen once. The sequenced sample consisted of blood. Receptors were obtained from a man at least 80 years old in good health.

The chain couples TRBV7-2 to TRBJ2-7; possible D gene TRBD2, 6 bases. There are 11 residues in the CDR3. Germline assignment: CDR1 SGHTA and CDR2 FQGNSA. Trimming shortened V by 4 bases and J by 5 bases, and 6 bases separated the two germline ends. The CDR3 DNA follows: TGTGCCAGCAGCTGGACTAACGAGCAGTACTTC. This encodes CASSWTNEQYF.

In this sample, this clonotype turned up many times. V and J are TRBV20-1 and TRBJ2-5, with 9 bases matching TRBD2. Per the germline V gene, CDR1 is DFQATT and CDR2 is SNEGSKA (reference sequence). Unmatched junction bases numbered 9, after V lost 0 bases and J lost 4 bases. The CDR3 length is 16 residues. The CDR3 is CSARDTASGTRETQYF. DNA of the CDR3: TGCAGTGCTAGAGATACGGCTAGCGGGACCCGAGAGACCCAGTACTTC.

This clonotype was seen a few times. The gene calls are TRBV14 and TRBJ2-5, with D unclear. V lost 1 base, J lost 2 bases, and 11 bases lay in between. Germline values: CDR1 SGHDN, CDR2 FVKESK. CDR3 length: 15 residues. The CDR3 reads CASSQAMGIQETQYF. The CDR3 nucleotides are TGTGCCAGCAGCCAAGCTATGGGGATACAAGAGACCCAGTACTTC.

This clonotype was counted many times. The chain couples TRBV29-1 to TRBJ1-2; 8 bases agree with TRBD1. The CDR3 runs to 14 residues. Trimming cost V 0 bases and J 3 bases; bases outside gene matches: 3. The germline CDR1 and CDR2 sequences are SQVTM and ANQGSEA. CDR3: CSVEDRGRDYGYTF. As DNA, the CDR3 is TGCAGCGTTGAAGACAGGGGGCGCGACTATGGCTACACCTTC.

J is TRBJ1-2 and V is TRBV24-1; D is unclear. The CDR3 runs to 16 residues. The V end was cut by 2 bases, the J end by 2 bases, with 14 bases between. CDR1 is KGHDR, CDR2 SFDVKD, per germline. DNA of the CDR3: TGTGCCACCAGTGATTCCGCAGAGACATGGAACTATGGCTACACCTTC. Its protein is CATSDSAETWNYGYTF.

The V gene is TRBV29-1, the J gene TRBJ2-3; TRBD2 is a possible D gene (6 bases). Trimming removed 3 bases at V and 4 bases at J, with 20 bases between. Germline-derived CDR1 and CDR2 are SQVTM and ANQGSEA. The CDR3 runs to 16 residues. The CDR3 here is CSVDGVGGGAPDTQYF. Here the CDR3 DNA reads TGCAGCGTTGACGGGGTGGGCGGAGGGGCGCCAGATACGCAGTATTTT.

V gene TRBV25-1 combines with J gene TRBJ1-4, with D hard to call. V was pared by 0 bases and J by 5 bases, with 4 bases between. Looked up from germline, CDR1 is MGHDK and CDR2 is SYGVNS. CDR3 length: 13 residues. The DNA for the CDR3 is TGTGCCAGCAGTGAATACGTAAATGAAAAACTGTTTTTT. It yields the protein CASSEYVNEKLFF.

This clonotype was observed a handful of times. The chain employs TRBV29-1 and TRBJ2-1, with 12 bases aligning to TRBD2. With V trimmed by 6 bases and J by 10 bases, 7 bases remained unmatched. The CDR3 runs to 13 residues. Germline V gene sequence: CDR1 SQVTM, CDR2 ANQGSEA. CDR3 region: CSVRTSGNREQFF. The CDR3 DNA follows: TGCAGCGTGCGGACTAGCGGGAATAGGGAGCAGTTCTTC.

The CDR3 protein is CASSLWLAGREQYF. The CDR3 region has the DNA TGTGCCAGCAGTTTATGGCTAGCGGGAAGGGAGCAGTACTTC. V gene TRBV12-3 or TRBV12-4 combines with J gene TRBJ2-7, with 9 positions matching TRBD2. CDR3 length: 14 amino acids. After removal of 2 bases from V and 7 bases from J, the junction contained 6 bases not matched to a gene.

This clonotype was detected only a few times. This chain joins TRBV28 and TRBJ2-2; TRBD1 is a possible D gene (6 bases). This CDR3 contains 11 residues. Germline V lookup: CDR1 MDHEN, CDR2 SYDVKM. Deletions cut 4 bases from V and 12 bases from J, with 9 bases between. The CDR3 spells CASSSRGKLFF. The DNA for the CDR3 is TGTGCCAGCAGTTCCAGGGGAAAGCTGTTTTTT.

Notes on this clonotype: One end of the junction does not line up with germline, which may come from a read error. The V and J genes are TRBV25-1 and TRBJ1-5, with D unclear. This CDR3 has 13 residues. The germline V gene has CDR1 MGHDK and CDR2 SYGVNS. The CDR3 DNA follows: TGTGCCAACAGTGGGCCCGGTAATCAGCCCCAGCATTTT. This encodes CANSGPGNQPQHF.

There are many counts of this clonotype. The genes are TRBV7-6 and TRBJ1-1, with D unclear. In germline, CDR1 is SGHVS, CDR2 FNYEAQ. CDR3 length: 13 amino acids. The V gene lost 6 bases and the J gene lost 0 bases, with 8 bases spanning the gap. In DNA form, the CDR3 reads TGTGCCAGCAGTTTGTCCATGAACACTGAAGCTTTCTTT. This sequence encodes CASSLSMNTEAFF.

Comment on this clonotype: A much more abundant neighbour one base away suggests this may be a read error. The V and J genes are TRBV10-3 and TRBJ2-5; 8 bases are shared with TRBD2. V dropped 3 bases and J dropped 11; count of bases not matched to a gene: 14. The CDR3 sequence is 15 residues long. Germline V gene sequence: CDR1 ENHRY, CDR2 SYGVKD. CDR3 coding DNA: TGTGCCATCAGTGACTCGGCGGGAGGTTTGTATGAGCAGTACTTC. Amino acid sequence: CAISDSAGGLYEQYF.

This clonotype was counted a few times. The V call is TRBV20-1, the J call TRBJ1-5, with TRBD1 matching over 8 bases. Germline trimming cut 7 bases from V and 9 bases from J; bases unmatched to any gene: 14. CDR3 length: 14 amino acids. Per germline, CDR1 DFQATT and CDR2 SNEGSKA (reference sequence). This CDR3 is CSVNSRGLLAPQHF. The CDR3 DNA is TGCAGTGTTAACAGCAGGGGGCTACTGGCGCCCCAGCATTTT.

The chain carries TRBV9 and TRBJ2-1; the D is unclear. Trimming removed 0 bases at V and 8 bases at J, with 12 bases between. CDR1 and CDR2 from the germline V gene are SGDLS and YYNGEE. This CDR3 is built from 14 residues. The CDR3 region is CASSVGIWADEQFF. Here the CDR3 DNA reads TGTGCCAGCAGCGTAGGGATCTGGGCGGATGAGCAGTTCTTC.

This clonotype came up many times. The genes are TRBV29-1 and TRBJ2-3; TRBD2 is a possible D gene (5 bases). This CDR3 comprises 11 residues. V was cut by 6 bases and J by 8 bases, with 12 bases left in between. The germline V gene has CDR1 SQVTM and CDR2 ANQGSEA. Here the CDR3 reads CSVSRGGTQYF. The CDR3 nucleotides read TGCAGCGTGAGCCGGGGTGGTACGCAGTATTTT.

The rearrangement uses TRBV29-1 and TRBJ2-1; 10 nucleotides align to TRBD1. This CDR3 has 15 amino acids. V was pared by 5 bases and J by 4 bases, with 8 bases of the junction left unmatched. CDR1 is SQVTM and CDR2 is ANQGSEA in the germline V gene. This chain's CDR3 is CSVPRTGGFYNEQFF. Written as DNA, the CDR3 is TGCAGCGTTCCCCGGACAGGGGGGTTTTACAATGAGCAGTTCTTC.

The chain couples TRBV4-2 to TRBJ2-6; 14 bases fit TRBD2. The V gene's germline CDR1 is LGHNA and CDR2 YNFKEQ. Trimming removed 4 bases from V and 0 bases from J; junction bases left unmatched: 11. This CDR3 is built from 21 residues. The CDR3 is CASSLIAGTSGSSSGANVLTF. In nucleotides, the CDR3 is TGTGCCAGCAGCCTTATTGCCGGGACTAGCGGGAGTAGCTCTGGGGCCAACGTCCTGACTTTC.

This sequence joins TRBV6-4 and TRBJ2-2, with TRBD1 identical over 8 bases. With 4 bases clipped from V and 0 bases from J, the junction kept 1 base outside the gene matches. The CDR3 spans 15 residues. Germline CDR1 is MRHNA and CDR2 is SNTAGT. As DNA, the CDR3 is TGTGCCAGCAGTGTACAGGGGGCGAACACCGGGGAGCTGTTTTTT. Its translation: CASSVQGANTGELFF.

The chain joins TRBV19 to TRBJ2-5; 11 positions match TRBD2. Germline V gene data show CDR1 as LNHDA and CDR2 as SQIVND (reference sequence). Germline trimming cut 9 bases from V and 3 bases from J; bases unmatched to any gene: 3. The CDR3 has 13 residues. In DNA, the CDR3 is TGTGCCAGCGGGACTAGCGGAGAAGAGACCCAGTACTTC. Encoded protein: CASGTSGEETQYF.

This clonotype was recorded a few times. This chain links TRBV27 with TRBJ1-1, with D possibly matching TRBD1 (5 bases). The length of the CDR3 is 16 residues. Looked up from germline, CDR1 is MNHEY and CDR2 is SMNVEV (reference sequence). Between the trimmed V and J ends, which lost 5 bases and 1 base, there was a span of 17 bases. The CDR3 coding sequence is TGTGCCAGCAGTGAGACGGCAGGGAGGGGGAACACTGAAGCTTTCTTT. This gives the protein CASSETAGRGNTEAFF.